This entry describes one T cell receptor beta chain. The assay was immunoSEQ multiplex PCR, and TCRdb's table has in-frame clones only and misses some. In the table there are about 490,000 clones, about 79% of which are singletons. The data were obtained in a study of shared clonotypes between healthy human individuals. This CDR3 region has 15 residues. CDR1 is MDHEN and CDR2 is SYDVKM in the germline V gene. Trimming took 5 bases from V and 2 from J; bases not matched to a gene: 6. The sequence was obtained from a woman aged 40 to 49 in good health. Some clones in this sample may be carry-over from other donors' samples. The specimen was PBMCs. The V and J genes are TRBV28 and TRBJ2-3; TRBD2 matches 8 bases. The CDR3 nucleotides read TGTGCCAGCAGTCCGACTAGCGTCTTCACAGATACGCAGTATTTT. It yields the protein CASSPTSVFTDTQYF.